The 10 T cell receptor beta chains below come from one sample, sequenced in a study of blood T cell repertoires in COVID-19. The table came from immunoSEQ multiplex PCR; TCRdb's copy has only in-frame clones and leaves some out. The table records approximately 220,000 clones, 83% of them present only once. Sequencing was done on a sample of PBMCs or T cells enriched from blood (not recorded which). These receptors were taken from a woman aged 50 to 60 who had been exposed to COVID-19.

This chain links TRBV11-1 with TRBJ2-7; a possible D gene is TRBD1 (6 bases). CDR1 SGHAT and CDR2 FQDESV come from the germline V gene (reference sequence). This CDR3 spans 13 amino acids. V was shortened by 1 base and J by 6 bases, with 10 bases between the two germline ends. The CDR3 nucleotides are TGTGCCAGCAGCTTAGGAGGGGACATCGAGCAGTACTTC. It codes for CASSLGGDIEQYF.

The genes are TRBV20-1 and TRBJ2-5; 8 nucleotides align to TRBD2. V lost 3 bases and J lost 5; bases outside the gene matches: 14. The germline V gene encodes CDR1 DFQATT and CDR2 SNEGSKA (reference sequence). The CDR3 consists of 16 residues. The CDR3 nucleotides are TGCAGTGCTAGTTCTCCGGGACTAGGAGGGGGGGAGACCCAGTACTTC. This gives the protein CSASSPGLGGGETQYF.

In its sample, this clone was seen once. This chain joins TRBV15 and TRBJ1-5; D is unclear. The germline V and J ends were trimmed by 9 bases and 4 bases, with 16 bases remaining between them. The length of the CDR3 is 14 residues. Germline CDR1 and CDR2: LNHNV and YYDKDF (reference sequence). This CDR3 is CATSAGSLNQPQHF. The CDR3 bases are TGTGCCACATCGGCCGGGTCCCTGAATCAGCCCCAGCATTTT. The full variable domain, with the rest looked up from reference TRBV15 and TRBJ1-5, is DAMVIQNPRYQVTQFGKPVTLSCSQTLNHNVMYWYQQKSSQAPKLLFHYYDKDFNNEADTPDNFQSRRPNTSFCFLDIRSPGLGDTAMYLCATSAGSLNQPQHFGDGTRLSIL.

The chain links TRBV10-3 to TRBJ1-2; D might be TRBD1 (6 bases). Trimming took 7 bases from V and 7 from J, leaving 16 bases between them. The CDR3 is made up of 13 amino acids. The germline gives CDR1 ENHRY, CDR2 SYGVKD. CDR3 region: CAITPGDEGGYTF. In DNA form, the CDR3 reads TGTGCCATCACCCCAGGGGACGAGGGTGGCTACACCTTC.

The table lists this clone with a count of one. The genes are TRBV12-5 and TRBJ2-2, with a tentative D call TRBD1 (5 bases). Germline CDR1 LGHNT, CDR2 FRNRAP. V was trimmed by 3 bases and J by 2 bases, leaving 10 bases between them. This CDR3 has 15 residues. CDR3 in amino acids: CASGLRQGNTGELFF. CDR3 in DNA: TGTGCTAGTGGTTTACGGCAGGGTAACACCGGGGAGCTGTTTTTT.

The V call is TRBV4-1, the J call TRBJ1-1; TRBD1 aligns across 9 bases. The germline V gene has CDR1 MGHRA and CDR2 YSYEKL. The CDR3 is 16 residues long. The J segment lost 6 bases and the V segment lost 5 bases, leaving 13 bases of the junction unmatched. In nucleotides, the CDR3 is TGCGCCAGCAGCATAGTTCAACAGGGGGCGCGCGCTGAAGCTTTCTTT. This gives the protein CASSIVQQGARAEAFF.

This clone was observed a single time. The V and J genes are TRBV3-1 (or the pseudogene TRBV3-2) and TRBJ2-3; TRBD1 matches 9 bases. The ends lost 4 bases at V and 6 bases at J; junction bases unmatched: 11. Germline V gives CDR1 LGHDT, CDR2 YNNKEL (reference sequence). The CDR3 extends over 16 amino acids. The CDR3 region has the DNA TGTGCCAGCAGCCTCCTGGGGGGGACAGGGCCGGATACGCAGTATTTT. It encodes CASSLLGGTGPDTQYF.

The DNA for the CDR3 is TGCGCCAGCAGCCGTCGACAGTTTTCTCCCATGAACACTGAAGCTTTCTTT. This gives the protein CASSRRQFSPMNTEAFF. The chain uses TRBV5-1 and TRBJ1-1, with D possibly being TRBD1 (5 bases). CDR3 size: 17 residues. Germline lookup yields CDR1 SGHRS and CDR2 YFSETQ. Trimming took off 4 bases at V and 0 bases at J, with 19 bases between the two ends.

The J gene is TRBJ2-7, the V gene TRBV7-2, with a possible D match to TRBD2 (5 bases). Looked up from germline, CDR1 is SGHTA and CDR2 is FQGNSA. This CDR3 comprises 14 residues. Trimming shortened V by 5 bases and J by 7 bases, and 18 bases separated the two germline ends. For the CDR3, the DNA is TGTGCCAGCAGCGCCAGTTGGGGAACGGGAGAGCAGTACTTC. This gives the protein CASSASWGTGEQYF.

J is TRBJ2-2 and V is TRBV19; D not certain. The germline V and J ends were trimmed by 6 bases and 4 bases, with 12 bases remaining between them. CDR1 LNHDA and CDR2 SQIVND come from the germline V gene (reference sequence). CDR3 size: 14 residues. The CDR3 region has the DNA TGTGCCAGTAGGGTTGGAGTCCGCACCGGGGAGCTGTTTTTT. This translates into CASRVGVRTGELFF. Full variable domain (remainder filled in from reference TRBV19 and TRBJ2-2): DGGITQSPKYLFRKEGQNVTLSCEQNLNHDAMYWYRQDPGQGLRLIYYSQIVNDFQKGDIAEGYSVSREKKESFPLTVTSAQKNPTAFYLCASRVGVRTGELFFGEGSRLTVL.